This T cell receptor beta chain was profiled in a study of neoadjuvant anti-PD-1 for oral cavity cancer. Study-level background: Non-progressing patients received a fourth nivolumab dose near day 43, then surgery on days 50-56.

Assay: immunoSEQ multiplex PCR; the TCRdb copy retains only in-frame clones and omits some. Of more than 9,500 clones in the sample, less than 70% were seen once. These newly diagnosed stage II-IVA oral cavity squamous cell carcinoma patients had no prior systemic or radiation treatment. In its sample, this clone ranks as medium-sized. The CDR3 is 15 residues long. The V and J ends lost 0 bases and 5 bases respectively, with 16 bases between them. The V gene's germline CDR1 is GTSNPN and CDR2 SVGIG (reference sequence). The rearrangement uses TRBV30 and TRBJ1-2; D might be TRBD1 (5 bases). The input for sequencing was tumor tissue, taken before nivolumab (anti-PD-1) treatment. The sequence came from a person between 40 and 85 years old with oral cavity squamous cell carcinoma. The CDR3 loop reads CAWSVTGAGGYGYTF. CDR3 DNA sequence: TGTGCCTGGAGTGTAACCGGGGCTGGAGGGTATGGCTACACCTTC.